The 17 T cell receptor beta chains below all came from one sample that was sequenced in a study of patients and donors after allogeneic stem cell transplantation. TCRdb re-analysed the RT-PCR reads in MiXCR, keeping a single row per CDR3 protein. The sample comprises fewer than 500,000 distinct CDR3 sequences, roughly 17% of which are singletons, and 6% to 8% rests with the top ten. Sample: blood, either unsorted or a sorted T cell fraction (not recorded which). The receptors were sampled from a human donor who was either an allogeneic HSCT recipient or a stem cell or donor lymphocyte infusion donor (not recorded which). It is not recorded whose cells these are; they may come from a transplant donor.

The table lists this clonotype with many counts. The chain has TRBV12-3 or TRBV12-4 and TRBJ1-2, with D uncertain. Trimming shortened V by 3 bases and J by 8 bases, and 10 bases separated the two germline ends. The CDR3 sequence is 12 residues long. Written as DNA, the CDR3 is TGTGCCAGCAGTTTCCGCCTGGGAGGCTACACCTTC. Amino acids: CASSFRLGGYTF.

This clonotype was counted a few times. The chain is built from TRBV23-1 and TRBJ2-7; D call uncertain. TRBV23-1 is an open reading frame, and its role is uncertain. This CDR3 comprises 15 residues. V shed 0 bases and J shed 2 bases, with 11 bases lying between them. CDR3 nucleotide sequence: TGCGCCAGCAGTCAATCGGATCCAGACACCTACGAGCAGTACTTC. Translated, it gives CASSQSDPDTYEQYF.

The table lists this clonotype with a few counts. V is TRBV27 and J is TRBJ2-3; maybe TRBD2 (5 bases). CDR3 size: 14 residues. V was shortened by 4 bases and J by 3 bases, with 11 bases between the two germline ends. Germline loops: CDR1 MNHEY, CDR2 SMNVEV (reference sequence). The CDR3 DNA reads TGTGCCAGCAGTTATCCCGGGAAAACAGATACGCAGTATTTT. The encoded protein is CASSYPGKTDTQYF.

This clonotype has a handful of counts. The CDR3: CAAQAGVFNEQFF. The CDR3 bases are TGTGCCGCTCAAGCGGGAGTATTCAATGAGCAGTTCTTC. The V gene is TRBV10-3, the J gene TRBJ2-1; 8 positions match TRBD2. After removal of 11 bases from V and 6 bases from J, the junction contained 9 bases not matched to a gene. The CDR3 extends over 13 amino acids. The germline gives CDR1 ENHRY, CDR2 SYGVKD.

This chain links TRBV7-9 with TRBJ2-3; possibly TRBD2 for D (6 bases). This CDR3 has 16 amino acids. The V end lost 4 bases, the J end lost 5 bases, and 19 bases lay between the germline ends. CDR1 is SEHNR, CDR2 FQNEAQ, per germline (reference sequence). The CDR3 loop is CASSSTALRGIDTQYF. The CDR3 bases are TGTGCCAGCAGCTCCACAGCCCTCCGGGGGATAGATACGCAGTATTTT.

The CDR3 loop is CASSQDGSPLGSETQYF. Here the CDR3 DNA reads TGTGCCAGCAGCCAAGATGGTTCGCCACTAGGATCAGAGACCCAGTACTTC. The chain uses TRBV3-1 and TRBJ2-5; a possible D gene is TRBD2 (5 bases). There are 17 residues in the CDR3. V gave up 0 bases and J gave up 4 bases, with 18 bases separating them. From germline, CDR1 is LGHDT and CDR2 YNNKEL (reference sequence).

In this sample, this clonotype turned up a few times. This chain uses TRBV11-3 with TRBJ2-7; D gene uncertain. In germline, CDR1 is SGHNT, CDR2 YENEEA. Trimming stripped 4 bases from V and 3 bases from J, with 10 bases between. The CDR3 spans 13 residues. CDR3: CASSWSILYEQYF. The CDR3, as DNA: TGTGCCAGCAGCTGGTCAATCCTCTACGAGCAGTACTTC. The variable domain in full, with the rest retrieved from reference TRBV11-3 and TRBJ2-7, is EAGVVQSPRYKIIEKKQPVAFWCNPISGHNTLYWYLQNLGQGPELLIRYENEEAVDDSQLPKDRFSAERLKGVDSTLKIQPAELGDSAVYLCASSWSILYEQYFGPGTRLTVT.

This clonotype turned up a few times. The chain recombines TRBV6-5 with TRBJ2-2; TRBD1 matches at 11 bases. The CDR3 has 19 residues. After removal of 0 bases from V and 8 bases from J, the junction contained 14 bases not matched to a gene. From germline, CDR1 is MNHEY and CDR2 SVGAGI. CDR3 in amino acids: CASSYSRRRRTGGPGELFF. The CDR3 DNA reads as TGTGCCAGCAGTTACTCACGAAGAAGAAGGACAGGGGGCCCGGGGGAGCTGTTTTTT.

The V and J genes are TRBV7-9 and TRBJ2-7; 7 bases are shared with TRBD1. Looked up from germline, CDR1 is SEHNR and CDR2 is FQNEAQ (reference sequence). This CDR3 contains 14 residues. V dropped 7 bases and J dropped 2; count of bases not matched to a gene: 8. CDR3 region: CASTPWGQTYEQYF. CDR3 sequence (DNA): TGTGCCAGCACCCCGTGGGGACAGACCTACGAGCAGTACTTC.

The CDR3, as DNA: TGTGCCAGCAGTCCCCTAGGACTAGCGGGAGGACCAGGGAGGTACAATGAGCAGTTCTTC. Protein product: CASSPLGLAGGPGRYNEQFF. The chain is built from TRBV6-2 or TRBV6-3 and TRBJ2-1; 14 bases line up with TRBD2. The junction had 16 bases not matched to a gene; V was cut back by 5 bases and J by 4 bases. CDR1 and CDR2 from the germline V gene are MNHEY and SVGEGT. The CDR3 has 20 residues.

The V gene is TRBV6-5, the J gene TRBJ2-3, with TRBD2 as a possible D gene (5 bases). CDR1 is MNHEY, CDR2 SVGAGI, per germline. The germline V and J ends were trimmed by 2 bases and 6 bases, with 6 bases remaining between them. The length of the CDR3 is 12 residues. This chain's CDR3 is CASSYRRDTQYF. In nucleotides, the CDR3 is TGTGCCAGCAGTTACAGGAGGGATACGCAGTATTTT.

The chain links TRBV16 to TRBJ1-5; D is uncertain. V gave up 3 bases and J gave up 5 bases, with 8 bases separating them. This CDR3 spans 13 amino acids. In germline, CDR1 is KGHSY, CDR2 FQNENV. The CDR3 loop is CASSHGWDQPQHF. The DNA of the CDR3 is TGTGCCAGCAGCCACGGGTGGGATCAGCCCCAGCATTTT.

Comment on this clonotype: A much larger clone differs by one base, so this may be a read error. V is TRBV5-1 and J is TRBJ2-7, with 7 bases aligning to TRBD1. This CDR3 contains 13 residues. CDR1 and CDR2 from the germline V gene are SGHRS and YFSETQ. This CDR3 is CASSLEQGYDQYF. CDR3 DNA: TGCGCCAGCAGCTTGGAACAGGGGTACGATCAGTACTTC.

The J gene is TRBJ2-1, the V gene TRBV9, with 13 nucleotides matching TRBD2. The CDR3 has 19 residues. V dropped 4 bases and J dropped 0; count of bases not matched to a gene: 10. The germline gives CDR1 SGDLS, CDR2 YYNGEE. CDR3 in amino acids: CASSLGLAGLGSSYNEQFF. Written as DNA, the CDR3 is TGTGCCAGCAGCTTGGGACTAGCGGGATTAGGGAGCTCCTACAATGAGCAGTTCTTC.

This clonotype has more than one count but fewer than ten. The chain recombines TRBV29-1 with TRBJ1-3; D remains ambiguous. Trimming shortened V by 4 bases and J by 0 bases, and 10 bases separated the two germline ends. CDR1 SQVTM and CDR2 ANQGSEA come from the germline V gene. This CDR3 region has 14 residues. The CDR3 DNA reads as TGCAGCGTTGCGCGAGTGAGCTCTGGAAACACCATATATTTT. It is translated as CSVARVSSGNTIYF.

This clonotype has just a few counts. The rearrangement joins TRBV20-1 to TRBJ2-1; TRBD2 matches 10 bases. Looked up from germline, CDR1 is DFQATT and CDR2 is SNEGSKA (reference sequence). V lost 2 bases to trimming and J lost 0 bases; unmatched junction nucleotides: 1. The CDR3 covers 15 residues. The CDR3 here is CSARSSGSSYNEQFF. Here the CDR3 DNA reads TGCAGTGCTAGATCTAGCGGGAGCTCCTACAATGAGCAGTTCTTC.

This clonotype has a count of ten or more. As DNA, the CDR3 is TGTGCCAGCCGCTCAGAAGAGACCCAGTACTTC. It encodes CASRSEETQYF. V and J are TRBV12-3 or TRBV12-4 and TRBJ2-5, with no clear D. CDR3 size: 11 residues. V was cut by 8 bases and J by 3 bases, with 7 bases left in between.